The sequence of this T cell receptor beta chain was determined in a study of blood T cell repertoires in COVID-19. Study in general: PBMCs, B-cell-depleted T cells, or T cells provided the cDNA or gDNA that made up the material.

Per the study methods: Amplification from reference gene primers served as the basis for estimated nucleated cell counts. The repertoire was sequenced with immunoSEQ multiplex PCR; TCRdb's copy has only in-frame clones and lacks some. V and J calls and clone size are copied from that table; D and trimming were computed from the DNA. The sample contains about 140,000 clones, approximately 90% of which appear only once. The CDR3 runs 16 residues. Trimming at V came to 4 bases and at J to 1 base, leaving 4 bases not matched to a gene. The germline gives CDR1 SGHRS, CDR2 YFSETQ. This clonotype originated in a woman of 80 years or more with acute or convalescent COVID-19. The chain employs TRBV5-1 and TRBJ2-2; the match to TRBD2 covers 10 bases. Source material: peripheral blood. CDR3 in DNA: TGCGCCAGCAGCAATCCTAGCGGGGGGAACACCGGGGAGCTGTTTTTT. Translation: CASSNPSGGNTGELFF.